The T cell receptor (beta chain) under discussion was sequenced for a study of cytomegalovirus exposure and HLA in healthy donors. Study in general: Most genotyped donors, about four fifths of about 430, had Caucasian-associated genetic ancestry.

General observations from the study: In a later analysis, most CMV-associated TCR beta chains appeared HLA-restricted. While the bulk of TCR sequences proved rare, some public TCRs turned up in many donors.

Of note for this clone: As yet, its antigen is unknown.

Deletions cut 1 base from V and 6 bases from J, with 10 bases between. The CDR3 totals 15 residues. CDR1 and CDR2 (germline): SGHDN, FVKESK. The study ran its PCR with 60 Vbeta and 13 Jbeta primers. TCRdb's copy holds only in-frame clones and misses some; the assay was immunoSEQ multiplex PCR. This sample has about 190,000 clones, with 70% to 75% found just once. This chain joins TRBV14 and TRBJ1-6; a weak D match, TRBD1 (6 bases). Sequences were obtained from PBMCs. The origin of this receptor is a man aged 25 to 40 in good health and CMV-seropositive. In DNA, the CDR3 is TGTGCCAGCAGCCAAGCCGACAGGCGTAATTCACCCCTCCACTTT. Protein sequence: CASSQADRRNSPLHF.